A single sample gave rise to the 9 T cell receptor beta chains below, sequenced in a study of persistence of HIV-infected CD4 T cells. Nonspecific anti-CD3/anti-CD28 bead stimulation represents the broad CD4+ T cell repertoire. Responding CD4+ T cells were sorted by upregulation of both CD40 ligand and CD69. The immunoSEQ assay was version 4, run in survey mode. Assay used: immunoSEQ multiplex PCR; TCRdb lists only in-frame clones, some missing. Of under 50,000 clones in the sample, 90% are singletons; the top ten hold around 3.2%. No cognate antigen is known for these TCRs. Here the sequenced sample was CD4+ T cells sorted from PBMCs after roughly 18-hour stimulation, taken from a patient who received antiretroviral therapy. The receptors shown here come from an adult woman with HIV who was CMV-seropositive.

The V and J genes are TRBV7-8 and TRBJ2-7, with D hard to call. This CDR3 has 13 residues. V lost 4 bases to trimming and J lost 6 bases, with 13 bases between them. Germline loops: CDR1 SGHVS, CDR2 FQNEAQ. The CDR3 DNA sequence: TGTGCCAGCAGCTCGGGTCCTACCTCCGAGCAGTACTTC. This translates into CASSSGPTSEQYF.

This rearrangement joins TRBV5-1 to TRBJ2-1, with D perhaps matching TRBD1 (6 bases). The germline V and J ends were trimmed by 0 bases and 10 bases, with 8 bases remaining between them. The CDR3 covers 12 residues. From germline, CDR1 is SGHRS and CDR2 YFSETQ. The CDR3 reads CASSLEGGEQFF. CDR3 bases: TGCGCCAGCAGCTTGGAAGGGGGAGAGCAGTTCTTC.

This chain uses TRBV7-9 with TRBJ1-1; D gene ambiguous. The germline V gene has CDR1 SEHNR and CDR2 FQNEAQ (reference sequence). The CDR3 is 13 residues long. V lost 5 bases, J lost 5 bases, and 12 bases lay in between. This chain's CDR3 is CASSERLGTEAFF. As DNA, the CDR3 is TGTGCCAGCAGCGAACGACTGGGGACTGAAGCTTTCTTT. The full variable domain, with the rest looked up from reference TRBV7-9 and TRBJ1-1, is DTGVSQNPRHKITKRGQNVTFRCDPISEHNRLYWYRQTLGQGPEFLTYFQNEAQLEKSRLLSDRFSAERPKGSFSTLEIQRTEQGDSAMYLCASSERLGTEAFFGQGTRLTVV.

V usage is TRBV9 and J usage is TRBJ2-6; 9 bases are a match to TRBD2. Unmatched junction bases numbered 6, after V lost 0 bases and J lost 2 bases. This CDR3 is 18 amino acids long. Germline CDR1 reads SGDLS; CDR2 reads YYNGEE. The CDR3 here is CASSVGSSGMTGANVLTF. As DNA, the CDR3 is TGTGCCAGCAGCGTAGGATCTAGCGGGATGACTGGGGCCAACGTCCTGACTTTC.

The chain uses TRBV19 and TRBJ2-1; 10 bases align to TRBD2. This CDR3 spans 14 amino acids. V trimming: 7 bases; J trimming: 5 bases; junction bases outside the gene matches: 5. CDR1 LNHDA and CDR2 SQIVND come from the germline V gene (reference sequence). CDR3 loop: CASKRLAGDNEQFF. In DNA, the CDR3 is TGTGCCAGTAAGAGACTAGCGGGTGACAATGAGCAGTTCTTC.

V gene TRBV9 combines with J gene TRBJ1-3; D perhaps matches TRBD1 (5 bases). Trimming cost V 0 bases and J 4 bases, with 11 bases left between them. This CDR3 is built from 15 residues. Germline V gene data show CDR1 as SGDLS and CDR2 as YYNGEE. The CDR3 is CASSVDGTWGNTIYF. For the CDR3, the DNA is TGTGCCAGCAGCGTAGACGGGACTTGGGGAAACACCATATATTTT. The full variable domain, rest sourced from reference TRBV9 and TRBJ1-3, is DSGVTQTPKHLITATGQRVTLRCSPRSGDLSVYWYQQSLDQGLQFLIQYYNGEERAKGNILERFSAQQFPDLHSELNLSSLELGDSALYFCASSVDGTWGNTIYFGEGSWLTVV.

The CDR3 DNA reads as TGTGCCAGCAGCTTTGGACTAGCGGAATACAATGAGCAGTTCTTC. It specifies CASSFGLAEYNEQFF. The chain joins TRBV5-5 to TRBJ2-1; the match to TRBD2 covers 10 bases. This CDR3 has 15 amino acids. J gave up 4 bases and V 2 bases, and 3 bases lay outside the gene matches. The germline gives CDR1 SGHKS, CDR2 YYEKEE (reference sequence).

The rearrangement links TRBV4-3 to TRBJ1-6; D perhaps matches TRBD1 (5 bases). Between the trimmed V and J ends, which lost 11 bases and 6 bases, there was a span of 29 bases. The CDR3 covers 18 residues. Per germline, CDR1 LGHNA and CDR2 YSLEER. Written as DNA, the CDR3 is TGCGCCCGAACCTGGGGGGTAGAAAGCCAAGATTCTAATTCACCCCTCCACTTT. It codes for CARTWGVESQDSNSPLHF.

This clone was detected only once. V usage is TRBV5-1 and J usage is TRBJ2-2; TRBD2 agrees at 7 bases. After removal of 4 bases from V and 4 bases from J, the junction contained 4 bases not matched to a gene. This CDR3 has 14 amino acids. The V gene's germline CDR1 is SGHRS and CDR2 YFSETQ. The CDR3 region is CASSQRTSTGELFF. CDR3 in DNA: TGCGCCAGCAGCCAGAGGACTAGCACCGGGGAGCTGTTTTTT.